One sample yielded the 7 T cell receptor beta chains listed below, sequenced in a study of blood T cell repertoires in COVID-19. This table comes from immunoSEQ multiplex PCR, and its TCRdb copy is limited to in-frame clones, with some not included. The repertoire has just over 650,000 clones, around 89% of them found once; the top ten carry 0.2% to 0.3%. The sample taken for sequencing was peripheral blood. All receptors come from a woman aged 18-29 years with acute or convalescent COVID-19.

The CDR3 loop reads CASRGSSGGYTF. The CDR3 coding sequence is TGTGCCAGCAGGGGCAGCTCCGGAGGCTACACCTTC. The gene calls are TRBV5-6 and TRBJ1-2; D is undetermined. V was cut by 5 bases and J by 8 bases, with 13 bases left in between. CDR1 and CDR2 (germline): SGHDT, YYEEEE. The CDR3 length is 12 residues.

The chain combines TRBV4-1 with TRBJ2-2; possibly TRBD1 for D (5 bases). Germline CDR1 and CDR2: MGHRA and YSYEKL. The germline V and J ends were trimmed by 1 base and 7 bases, with 10 bases remaining between them. The CDR3 is made up of 14 amino acids. The CDR3 region is CASSQARENGELFF. In DNA form, the CDR3 reads TGCGCCAGCAGCCAAGCCAGGGAAAACGGGGAGCTGTTTTTT.

The CDR3 nucleotides are TGTGCCAGCAGCCCTTCGGGACGGGGGGGCGAGCAGTACTTC. This sequence encodes CASSPSGRGGEQYF. This sequence joins TRBV7-9 and TRBJ2-7; 8 positions match TRBD2. The CDR3 covers 14 residues. V dropped 5 bases and J dropped 6; count of bases not matched to a gene: 9. Germline lookup yields CDR1 SEHNR and CDR2 FQNEAQ (reference sequence). Filled out from reference TRBV7-9 and TRBJ2-7, the complete variable domain reads DTGVSQNPRHKITKRGQNVTFRCDPISEHNRLYWYRQTLGQGPEFLTYFQNEAQLEKSRLLSDRFSAERPKGSFSTLEIQRTEQGDSAMYLCASSPSGRGGEQYFGPGTRLTVT.

The V and J genes are TRBV5-1 and TRBJ1-2, with a possible D match to TRBD1 (5 bases). Trimming removed 4 bases from V and 2 bases from J, with 12 bases in between. Per germline, CDR1 SGHRS and CDR2 YFSETQ. The CDR3 has 14 residues. The CDR3 reads CASSPRGANYGYTF. DNA for the CDR3: TGCGCCAGCAGCCCCCGTGGGGCGAACTATGGCTACACCTTC.

The V and J genes are TRBV6-5 and TRBJ1-2; 7 bases fit TRBD1. The CDR3 totals 14 residues. The V segment lost 8 bases and the J segment 2 bases; nucleotides outside the gene matches: 8. Germline loops: CDR1 MNHEY, CDR2 SVGAGI. Here the CDR3 reads CASGKDRKNYGYTF. The CDR3 bases are TGTGCCAGCGGGAAGGACAGGAAGAACTATGGCTACACCTTC.

This chain connects TRBV13 to TRBJ1-2, with 7 bases fitting TRBD1. V lost 5 bases to trimming and J lost 2 bases; unmatched junction nucleotides: 8. The CDR3 sequence is 15 residues long. The germline V gene has CDR1 PRHDT and CDR2 FYEKMQ (reference sequence). This CDR3 reads CASSPPPGQNYGYTF. The DNA for the CDR3 is TGTGCCAGCAGCCCCCCCCCGGGACAGAACTATGGCTACACCTTC.

The V call is TRBV3-1 (or the pseudogene TRBV3-2), the J call TRBJ2-1; the match to TRBD1 covers 7 bases. After removal of 4 bases from V and 9 bases from J, the junction contained 6 bases not matched to a gene. Germline assignment: CDR1 LGHDT and CDR2 YNNKEL (reference sequence). This CDR3 has 13 residues. The CDR3 sequence: CASSRDSPGEQFF. The CDR3 DNA follows: TGTGCCAGCAGCCGGGACAGCCCGGGTGAGCAGTTCTTC.